Only one count was recorded for the clone carrying this TCR beta chain. Here immunoSEQ multiplex PCR was the method, and the copy in TCRdb shows in-frame clones only, minus some. The table records some 140,000 clones, about 90% of them present only once. These data are taken from a study of T cell responses to AZD1222 COVID-19 vaccine. The CDR3 contains 15 residues. Germline V gives CDR1 MNHEY, CDR2 SMNVEV (reference sequence). The ends were cut back, 6 bases at V and 3 bases at J, with 18 bases in the middle. This TCR came from an adult in good health. The rearrangement joins TRBV27 to TRBJ2-7; D might be TRBD2 (6 bases). Material: peripheral blood, obtained on day 0 of AZD1222 vaccination. DNA of the CDR3: TGTGCCAGCAGGCCCGGAGGGGTGGTTAGCTACGAGCAGTACTTC. Translation gives CASRPGGVVSYEQYF.